The rows below give T cell receptor beta chains drawn from one sample of a study of identical twins. MiXCR, run by TCRdb on the 5' RACE reads, gives a single entry per CDR3 protein. Among 250,000 to 350,000 distinct CDR3 sequences listed, about 8.1% were seen once. This sample was also put to use in a study of yellow fever vaccine responses in identical twins.

Material: memory (CD45RO+) T cells sorted from blood. All receptors come from a young woman in good health. The conserved cysteine and the conserved F or W are not part of the CDR3 here. The D gene is left open where the match is weak. A clone size is listed for some rows: how often the clone was seen (once, few, many), or a class if it is expanded.

d_call,v_call,clone_size,cdr3_aa
.,TRBV18,.,ASSPKTVNTEAF
.,TRBV6-6,few,ASSYADIQY
TRBD2,TRBV7-8,many,ASSLARLANNNEQF
TRBD2,TRBV4-1,few,ASSQGLAATSSYNEQF
.,TRBV12-3/TRBV12-4,many,ASSYRGRYNSPLH
.,TRBV20-1,few,SARQPANSPLH
.,TRBV10-3,many,AISFNTGELF
.,TRBV3-1,.,ASSQDHRGRQY
.,TRBV5-1,.,ASSSSGAISYNEQF
.,TRBV5-1,few,ASSLSQSTDTQY
.,TRBV4-1,many,ASRQGLDEKLF
.,TRBV7-9,many,ASSAGANYNEQF
.,TRBV6-1,.,ASSEEGLWTEAF
TRBD2,TRBV7-8,few,ASSSPGLAGSYNEQF
.,TRBV10-3,many,AISDLGREHGYT
TRBD2,TRBV10-3,few,AISRLAVDTQY
TRBD1,TRBV5-6,few,ASSMRQGYGELF
TRBD2,TRBV7-9,few,ASISSHLAGGRNEQF